This TCR beta chain was sequenced in a study of CD8 T cells in Susac syndrome. Reverse transcription of about 0.5 to 1 ug RNA was carried out with random hexamers. Multiplex immunoSEQ PCR targeted 54 Vbeta and 13 Jbeta TCR beta segments. TCRdb reprocessed the immunoSEQ multiplex PCR reads via MiXCR and lists one record per CDR3 protein. Seen here are around 200,000 distinct CDR3 sequences, roughly 94% observed once, and the top ten hold 0.082%. J was trimmed by 2 bases and V by 3 bases; bases with no gene match: 5. Germline lookup yields CDR1 SGHRS and CDR2 YFSETQ. This CDR3 has 16 residues. This chain links TRBV5-1 with TRBJ2-3; 11 positions agree with TRBD2. The source of this sequence is a human donor with multiple sclerosis. Sequencing was done on a sample of CD4+ T cells from PBMCs. The CDR3 DNA reads as TGCGCCAGCAGCTCCGGGACTAGCGGATACACAGATACGCAGTATTTT. Its translation is CASSSGTSGYTDTQYF.